Below are 18 T cell receptor beta chains sequenced from a single sample in a study of T-cell reconstitution after alpha-beta-depleted transplantation in children. TCRbeta library preparation incorporated unique molecular identifiers. TCRdb re-called the PCR reads with MiXCR, one entry per CDR3 protein. The sample has some 200,000 distinct CDR3 sequences, approximately 15% seen once. This specimen consisted of PBMCs from the stem cell graft donor, obtained from the stem cell graft. Receptor source: a human donor who donated a stem cell graft to a child with acute lymphoblastic leukemia.

The genes are TRBV12-3 or TRBV12-4 and TRBJ2-7; D unresolved. The CDR3 totals 12 residues. Trimming removed 8 bases at V and 3 bases at J, with 11 bases between. CDR3 nucleotides: TGTGCCAGCGGTAGACCGTTCTACGAGCAGTACTTC. It codes for CASGRPFYEQYF.

This chain uses TRBV4-2 with TRBJ2-1; D is ambiguous. The length of the CDR3 is 14 residues. CDR1 and CDR2 (germline): LGHNA, YNFKEQ. Trimming cost V 1 base and J 0 bases, with 4 bases left between them. CDR3 sequence (DNA): TGTGCCAGCAGCCAAGGCGGCTCCTACAATGAGCAGTTCTTC. Translating gives CASSQGGSYNEQFF.

This clonotype showed up many times. J is TRBJ2-3 and V is TRBV11-3; 10 bases align to TRBD1. CDR3 size: 15 residues. Per germline, CDR1 SGHNT and CDR2 YENEEA. V lost 6 bases and J lost 3; bases outside the gene matches: 6. The CDR3 region is CASRRGTGETDTQYF. Written as DNA, the CDR3 is TGTGCCAGCAGGAGAGGGACAGGGGAAACAGATACGCAGTATTTT.

At least ten counts were recorded for this clonotype. The rearrangement uses TRBV5-1 and TRBJ2-5; 13 bases align to TRBD2. Germline trimming cut 4 bases from V and 2 bases from J; bases unmatched to any gene: 5. This CDR3 contains 16 residues. The germline V gene encodes CDR1 SGHRS and CDR2 YFSETQ. CDR3 residues: CASSLRTSGRQETQYF. The CDR3 DNA reads as TGCGCCAGCAGCCTCAGGACTAGCGGGAGACAAGAGACCCAGTACTTC.

The V call is TRBV18, the J call TRBJ2-7, with D possibly TRBD1 on 5 matching bases. CDR3 length equals 13 residues. V gave up 7 bases and J gave up 2 bases, with 12 bases separating them. Germline values: CDR1 KGHSH, CDR2 LQKENI. The CDR3 nucleotides are TGTGCCAGCTTCAAGGACAATCCCTACGAGCAGTACTTC. It yields the protein CASFKDNPYEQYF.

In this sample, this clonotype turned up many times. The V gene is TRBV5-1, the J gene TRBJ1-4; the match to TRBD1 covers 7 bases. CDR1 is SGHRS and CDR2 is YFSETQ in the germline V gene. With 6 bases clipped from V and 5 bases from J, the junction kept 10 bases outside the gene matches. This CDR3 is built from 15 residues. The CDR3 DNA reads TGCGCCAGCACCCAACAGGACAGGAAGAATGAAAAACTGTTTTTT. It codes for CASTQQDRKNEKLFF.

The sample holds many counts of this clonotype. V usage is TRBV28 and J usage is TRBJ2-1; TRBD1 is a possible D gene (8 bases). Trimming took off 7 bases at V and 7 bases at J, with 14 bases between the two ends. CDR1 is MDHEN, CDR2 SYDVKM, per germline. This CDR3 has 13 residues. The CDR3 region is CASMDREGNEQFF. CDR3 coding DNA: TGTGCCAGCATGGACAGGGAGGGAAATGAGCAGTTCTTC.

This clonotype was recorded at least ten times. The gene calls are TRBV20-1 and TRBJ2-6; tentative D call: TRBD2 (6 bases). The CDR3 is 14 amino acids. Germline lookup yields CDR1 DFQATT and CDR2 SNEGSKA (reference sequence). V shed 6 bases and J shed 1 base, with 10 bases lying between them. DNA of the CDR3: TGCAGTGCCCGAGCGGGTTCTGGGGCCAACGTCCTGACTTTC. As protein: CSARAGSGANVLTF.

This clonotype has at least ten counts. V gene TRBV12-3 or TRBV12-4 combines with J gene TRBJ2-1, with 10 bases fitting TRBD2. V dropped 6 bases and J dropped 1; count of bases not matched to a gene: 3. The CDR3 is 15 residues long. The CDR3 DNA follows: TGTGCCAGCAGAGTAGCGGGAGGTTCCTACAATGAGCAGTTCTTC. Its protein product is CASRVAGGSYNEQFF.

This clonotype was observed at least ten times. The chain employs TRBV29-1 and TRBJ1-1, with D perhaps matching TRBD1 (6 bases). V was clipped by 2 bases and J by 4 bases, with 8 bases between them. Looked up from germline, CDR1 is SQVTM and CDR2 is ANQGSEA. The CDR3 is made up of 12 amino acids. CDR3 amino acids: CSVEQGSTEAFF. CDR3 DNA sequence: TGCAGCGTTGAACAGGGGTCCACTGAAGCTTTCTTT.

This clonotype was recorded many times. The chain employs TRBV20-1 and TRBJ2-5; 10 nucleotides line up with TRBD2. Losses at the gene ends were 5 bases for V and 5 bases for J; bases not matched to a gene: 14. Germline V gives CDR1 DFQATT, CDR2 SNEGSKA (reference sequence). This CDR3 contains 16 residues. CDR3 nucleotides: TGCAGTGCTCATCAAGGAGCGGGAGGGCTTCGGGAGACCCAGTACTTC. Amino acids: CSAHQGAGGLRETQYF.

In this sample, this clonotype turned up many times. V is TRBV6-2 or TRBV6-3 and J is TRBJ1-5, with a possible D match to TRBD1 (5 bases). Germline-derived CDR1 and CDR2 are MNHEY and SVGEGT. V lost 3 bases and J 5 bases, leaving 14 bases between the germline ends. This CDR3 contains 15 residues. In nucleotides, the CDR3 is TGTGCCAGCAGTTATATCAGGGAGGCGGATCAGCCCCAGCATTTT. Protein product: CASSYIREADQPQHF.

This clonotype was counted many times. CDR3 sequence: CASSSRDFYEQYF. The CDR3 nucleotides read TGTGCCAGCAGCTCCCGAGACTTCTACGAGCAGTACTTC. The chain joins TRBV7-9 to TRBJ2-7, with D hard to call. CDR3 size: 13 residues. Germline assignment: CDR1 SEHNR and CDR2 FQNEAQ (reference sequence). The germline V and J ends were trimmed by 4 bases and 3 bases, with 10 bases remaining between them.

This clonotype was counted many times. The rearrangement uses TRBV20-1 and TRBJ2-4; a possible D gene is TRBD2 (5 bases). From germline, CDR1 is DFQATT and CDR2 SNEGSKA (reference sequence). The CDR3 runs 15 residues. V shed 0 bases and J shed 6 bases, with 15 bases lying between them. The CDR3 here is CSARDPASFRNIQYF. CDR3 nucleotide sequence: TGCAGTGCTAGAGATCCGGCTAGCTTTAGAAACATTCAGTACTTC.

This clonotype was recorded many times. The genes are TRBV9 and TRBJ2-5; D is unclear. V lost 2 bases and J lost 5, with 10 bases in between. Germline lookup yields CDR1 SGDLS and CDR2 YYNGEE. This CDR3 is 13 amino acids long. CDR3 sequence: CASSVNPRETQYF. The CDR3 coding sequence is TGTGCCAGCAGCGTCAACCCTCGGGAGACCCAGTACTTC.

J is TRBJ1-2 and V is TRBV28, with D possibly matching TRBD1 (6 bases). CDR1 and CDR2 (germline): MDHEN, SYDVKM. V lost 5 bases and J lost 3, with 19 bases in between. The CDR3 consists of 16 residues. The CDR3 DNA sequence: TGTGCCAGCAGTGCCCTGGCGGGGGGCGGTTACTATGGCTACACCTTC. Its protein product is CASSALAGGGYYGYTF.

The chain joins TRBV5-1 to TRBJ1-1; D not certain. This CDR3 is 15 amino acids long. Between the trimmed V and J ends, which lost 1 base and 5 bases, there was a span of 15 bases. CDR1 is SGHRS and CDR2 is YFSETQ in the germline V gene. CDR3 sequence (DNA): TGCGCCAGCAGCTTGACATACGGGATGTATACTGAAGCTTTCTTT. Protein product: CASSLTYGMYTEAFF.

This clonotype occurred many times. The chain carries TRBV20-1 and TRBJ2-1, with 8 bases aligning to TRBD2. The V gene end was trimmed by 4 bases and the J gene end by 7 bases; junction bases not matched to a gene: 9. The CDR3 spans 14 residues. Germline V gives CDR1 DFQATT, CDR2 SNEGSKA (reference sequence). This chain's CDR3 is CSATGREGPNEQFF. The CDR3 DNA is TGCAGTGCTACCGGACGGGAGGGCCCAAATGAGCAGTTCTTC.